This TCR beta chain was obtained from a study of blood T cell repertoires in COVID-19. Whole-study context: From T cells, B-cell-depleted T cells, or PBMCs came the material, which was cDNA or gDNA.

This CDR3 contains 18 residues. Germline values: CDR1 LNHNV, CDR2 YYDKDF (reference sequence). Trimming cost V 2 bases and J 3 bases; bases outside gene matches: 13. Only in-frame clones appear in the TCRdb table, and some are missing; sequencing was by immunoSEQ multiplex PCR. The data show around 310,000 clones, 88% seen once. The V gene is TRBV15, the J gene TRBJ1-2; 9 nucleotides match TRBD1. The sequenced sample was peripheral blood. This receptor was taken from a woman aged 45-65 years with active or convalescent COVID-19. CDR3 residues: CATSRPLGQGIGDYGYTF. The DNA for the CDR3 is TGTGCCACCAGCAGACCCTTGGGACAGGGAATCGGGGACTATGGCTACACCTTC.